These T cell receptor beta chains were read from a single sample in a study of identical twins. In TCRdb, the 5' RACE reads were re-called with MiXCR into one record per CDR3 protein. The table includes fewer than 900,000 distinct CDR3 sequences, 21% detected once. These records were also assigned to another study, of T cells expressing NK-cell markers.

The source material was PBMCs. The receptors originated from a woman under 30 in good health. Both conserved end residues are part of each CDR3. A D gene is named only where the DNA matches it firmly. Not all rows give a size; the values are once, few, many and, for expanded clones, a class.

- | TRBJ2-3 | 12 | TRBV12-3/TRBV12-4 | - | TGTGCCAGCAGCTTCCGTTTGGATACGCAGTATTTT | CASSFRLDTQYF
- | TRBJ2-2 | 14 | TRBV9 | - | TGTGCCAGCAGCGTAGGCGGGAACAACGGGGAGCTGTTTTTT | CASSVGGNNGELFF
TRBD2 | TRBJ2-7 | 15 | TRBV4-1 | many | TGCGCCAGCTCCTCTGTCTTAGCGGGGTACTACGAGCAGTACTTC | CASSSVLAGYYEQYF
- | TRBJ2-7 | 15 | TRBV7-9 | few | TGTGCCAGCAGCTCAACAGACGGGGAGTTCTACGAGCAGTACTTC | CASSSTDGEFYEQYF
- | TRBJ1-2 | 18 | TRBV15 | few | TGTGCCACCAGCAGAGTTCCGACAAAGCACGAGCTTCCCTATGGCTACACCTTC | CATSRVPTKHELPYGYTF
- | TRBJ1-5 | 13 | TRBV6-1 | - | TGTGCCAGCAGACCTAGCGGGGCAAGGGCCCAGCATTTT | CASRPSGARAQHF
TRBD2 | TRBJ2-1 | 16 | TRBV6-5 | many | TGTGCCAGCAGTTACCCTACTAGCGGGGAATACAATGAGCAGTTCTTC | CASSYPTSGEYNEQFF
- | TRBJ2-1 | 18 | TRBV5-6 | few | TGTGCCAGCAGCCCCAGGGGGCGGGGGGGGACTGTAGACAATGAGCAGTTCTTC | CASSPRGRGGTVDNEQFF
TRBD1 | TRBJ2-1 | 15 | TRBV5-1 | few | TGCGCCAGCAGGTTCGGACAGGGTCTGCGGGGTGAGCAGTTCTTC | CASRFGQGLRGEQFF
- | TRBJ2-7 | 15 | TRBV7-2 | few | TGTGCCAGCAGCGCGGGACAGATAAACTCATACGAGCAGTACTTC | CASSAGQINSYEQYF
TRBD2 | TRBJ2-3 | 14 | TRBV20-1 | few | TGCAGTGCTAGGCGGGCTAGCGGGAGGGATACGCAGTATTTT | CSARRASGRDTQYF
- | TRBJ2-1 | 14 | TRBV12-3/TRBV12-4 | few | TGTGCCAGCAACGGCCCGAGCTCCTACAATGAGCAGTTCTTC | CASNGPSSYNEQFF
- | TRBJ2-3 | 15 | TRBV27 | - | TGTGCCAGCAGTTTATTGAGCATTGACACAGATACGCAGTATTTT | CASSLLSIDTDTQYF
- | TRBJ2-5 | 14 | TRBV12-5 | - | TGTGCTAGTGGTTCACCAGGGAGGCAAGAGACCCAGTACTTC | CASGSPGRQETQYF
- | TRBJ1-5 | 13 | TRBV20-1 | many | TGCAGTGCTCAAGGTGGGAGCAATCAGCCCCAGCATTTT | CSAQGGSNQPQHF
TRBD1 | TRBJ2-2 | 18 | TRBV11-2 | - | TGTGCCAGCAGGCCCGGGACAGGGGATAATTTGAACACCGGGGAGCTGTTTTTT | CASRPGTGDNLNTGELFF
TRBD2 | TRBJ2-3 | 16 | TRBV7-2 | few | TGTGCCAGCAGCCCCACGGGCGGGAGCGGGGCAGATACGCAGTATTTT | CASSPTGGSGADTQYF
- | TRBJ2-7 | 12 | TRBV12-3/TRBV12-4 | few | TGTGCCAGCCGCAGCTCCCTCTACGAGCAGTACTTC | CASRSSLYEQYF
- | TRBJ1-2 | 16 | TRBV10-3 | - | TGTGCCATCAGTGAGCCTGGTCGCTACTCTAACTATGGCTACACCTTC | CAISEPGRYSNYGYTF
TRBD2 | TRBJ2-3 | 14 | TRBV14 | - | TGTGCCAGCAGCCAACGAGGCGGGAGAAATACGCAGTATTTT | CASSQRGGRNTQYF
TRBD1 | TRBJ2-7 | 14 | TRBV6-2/TRBV6-3 | many | TGTGCCAGCAGTTACCGGACAGGCCCTCGCGAGCAGTACTTC | CASSYRTGPREQYF
- | TRBJ2-1 | 14 | TRBV12-3/TRBV12-4 | many | TGTGCCAGCAGCCTCGTTCTAGCGTACAATGAGCAGTTCTTC | CASSLVLAYNEQFF
- | TRBJ2-3 | 14 | TRBV5-5 | - | TGTGCCAGCAGCTTTTATGTATCTCCGGATACGCAGTATTTT | CASSFYVSPDTQYF
- | TRBJ2-7 | 14 | TRBV3-1 | - | TGTGCCAGCATTAACAGGGGGGGAGTCTACGAGCAGTACTTC | CASINRGGVYEQYF
TRBD1 | TRBJ2-1 | 16 | TRBV7-2 | - | TGTGCCAGCAGCCCGAGACAGGGTCACTCCTACAATGAGCAGTTCTTC | CASSPRQGHSYNEQFF
- | TRBJ1-6 | 12 | TRBV5-5 | - | TGTGCCACCGGGACCTGGGGTTCACCCCTCCACTTT | CATGTWGSPLHF
TRBD2 | TRBJ2-7 | 15 | TRBV7-6 | few | TGTGCCAGCAGCTTAGCTGAGCGGGAGTACGACGAGCAGTACTTC | CASSLAEREYDEQYF
- | TRBJ2-5 | 12 | TRBV6-2/TRBV6-3 | many | TGTGCCAGCGGGACTTACCAAGAGACCCAGTACTTC | CASGTYQETQYF
- | TRBJ1-1 | 12 | TRBV24-1 | - | TGTGCCACCTGCCCCAGTGACACTGAAGCTTTCTTT | CATCPSDTEAFF
- | TRBJ2-6 | 14 | TRBV29-1 | - | TGCAGCGCGACTGTGGGGATAGGGGCCAACGTCCTGACTTTC | CSATVGIGANVLTF